The present T cell receptor beta chain was sequenced within a study of T cells in Graves' hyperthyroidism and ophthalmopathy. Across the whole study: Blood from the periphery was taken at initial diagnosis, before any treatment. General study findings and limits: From stable hyperthyroidism, ophthalmopathy was set apart by a 13 V-J model.

In the case of this clonotype: Its specificity is not known.

This CDR3 is built from 17 residues. Germline assignment: CDR1 SGHAT and CDR2 FQNNGV. The V segment lost 1 base and the J segment 3 bases; nucleotides outside the gene matches: 8. The investigators amplified TCR beta CDR3 regions from RNA transcripts. First-round RT-PCR targeting the TCR CDR3 was performed with the HTBI primer set. MiXCR, run by TCRdb on the multiplex PCR reads, gives a single entry per CDR3 protein. Here the sample spans about 270,000 distinct CDR3 sequences, approximately 23% being singletons. The chain combines TRBV11-2 with TRBJ2-3, with 9 nucleotides matching TRBD2. The sample consisted of blood. The clonotype comes from a man aged 25-40 years with Graves' ophthalmopathy. The chain's CDR3 is CASSLGIASGKTDTQYF. In DNA form, the CDR3 reads TGTGCCAGCAGCTTAGGAATAGCTAGCGGGAAAACAGATACGCAGTATTTT.